This TCR beta chain originates from a study of OX40 agonist ivuxolimab in advanced cancers. As for the study in general: All patients had ivuxolimab intravenously every 2 weeks at 0.01 to 10 mg/kg. Partial responses occurred in Three dose-escalation patients, one with hepatocellular carcinoma and two with cutaneous melanoma.

V lost 2 bases and J lost 6; bases outside the gene matches: 5. Germline V gives CDR1 MNHEY, CDR2 SMNVEV (reference sequence). The CDR3 is 17 amino acids. Assay used: immunoSEQ multiplex PCR; TCRdb lists only in-frame clones, some missing. The table shows 85,000 to 130,000 clones, with approximately 90% occurring only once. The chain uses TRBV27 and TRBJ2-1; TRBD2 matches 15 bases. The specimen was CD4+ or CD8+ T cells sorted from blood, collected in a trial of the OX40 agonist ivuxolimab. The clonotype originates from an adult with an advanced solid tumor such as melanoma, head and neck, liver or kidney cancer. The CDR3 DNA reads TGTGCCAGCAGTTTACTTTGGACTAGCGGGAGGGGCAATGAGCAGTTCTTC. Its protein product is CASSLLWTSGRGNEQFF.